This T cell receptor beta chain was obtained from a study of blood T cell repertoires in COVID-19. Method: immunoSEQ multiplex PCR; TCRdb's copy keeps in-frame clones and lacks some. The sample holds some 490,000 clones, 70% to 90% seen once. Per the germline V gene, CDR1 is SGHNT and CDR2 is YENEEA. Trimming took off 8 bases at V and 6 bases at J, with 13 bases between the two ends. The CDR3 spans 12 residues. The sequencing input was peripheral blood. V and J are TRBV11-3 and TRBJ1-2; D is possibly TRBD1 (6 bases). The source of this sequence is a human donor in a cohort sampled during active COVID-19. This CDR3 is CASGQGRHGYTF. For the CDR3, the DNA is TGTGCCAGCGGCCAGGGGCGGCATGGCTACACCTTC.